This TCR beta chain was sequenced during a study of blood T cell repertoires in COVID-19. The repertoire was sequenced with immunoSEQ multiplex PCR; TCRdb's copy has only in-frame clones and lacks some. Here the sample spans 350,000 to 450,000 clones, about 87% being singletons. This CDR3 is built from 15 residues. V lost 0 bases to trimming and J lost 4 bases; unmatched junction nucleotides: 6. From germline, CDR1 is SGDLS and CDR2 YYNGEE. The chain couples TRBV9 to TRBJ2-5; 7 bases fit TRBD2. This receptor was obtained from a woman aged 55-70 years with COVID-19, enrolled during active disease. Source material: peripheral blood. For the CDR3, the DNA is TGTGCCAGCAGCGTAGGGATGGGGGGGTTAGAGACCCAGTACTTC. It translates to CASSVGMGGLETQYF.